These 3 T cell receptor beta chains came from one sample sequenced in a study of cytomegalovirus exposure and HLA in healthy donors. Primers: 60 Vbeta forward and 13 Jbeta reverse. Generated by immunoSEQ multiplex PCR, the TCRdb table keeps only in-frame clones and is missing some. This sample has more than 130,000 clones, with more than 70% found just once. Sequencing input: PBMCs. These receptors came from a woman aged 45 to 65 in good health and CMV-seronegative.

The chain has TRBV5-1 and TRBJ1-1; possible D gene TRBD1, 5 bases. V was shortened by 4 bases and J by 0 bases, with 13 bases between the two germline ends. Germline-derived CDR1 and CDR2 are SGHRS and YFSETQ. The length of the CDR3 is 15 residues. The CDR3 reads CASSIDSPMNTEAFF. In DNA, the CDR3 is TGCGCCAGCAGCATAGACAGCCCGATGAACACTGAAGCTTTCTTT.

V gene TRBV2 combines with J gene TRBJ2-7; the match to TRBD1 covers 8 bases. Trimming removed 7 bases from V and 1 base from J; junction bases left unmatched: 6. The CDR3 totals 14 residues. Germline lookup yields CDR1 SNHLY and CDR2 FYNNEI. CDR3 residues: CASKRDRISYEQYF. CDR3 DNA: TGTGCCAGCAAAAGGGACAGGATATCCTACGAGCAGTACTTC.

The CDR3 loop reads CASSGGTGGDYGYTF. The CDR3 coding sequence is TGTGCCAGCAGTGGGGGGACAGGGGGCGATTATGGCTACACCTTC. The J gene is TRBJ1-2, the V gene TRBV9; TRBD1 aligns across 12 bases. The CDR3 spans 15 residues. With V trimmed by 5 bases and J by 5 bases, 7 bases remained unmatched. The germline CDR1 and CDR2 sequences are SGDLS and YYNGEE.